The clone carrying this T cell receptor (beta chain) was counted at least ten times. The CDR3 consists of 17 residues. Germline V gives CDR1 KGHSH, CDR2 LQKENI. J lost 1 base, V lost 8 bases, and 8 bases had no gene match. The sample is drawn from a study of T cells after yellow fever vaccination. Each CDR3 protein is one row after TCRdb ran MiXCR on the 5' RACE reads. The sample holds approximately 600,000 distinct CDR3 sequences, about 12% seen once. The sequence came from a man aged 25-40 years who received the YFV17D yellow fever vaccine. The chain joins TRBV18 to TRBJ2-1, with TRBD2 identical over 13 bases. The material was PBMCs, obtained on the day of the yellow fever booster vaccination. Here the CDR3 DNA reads TGTGCCAGCAGCCCGAGGACTAGCGGGAGTTCCTACAATGAGCAGTTCTTC. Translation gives CASSPRTSGSSYNEQFF.